The clone carrying this T cell receptor beta chain was picked up a small number of times. What it recognizes is unknown. This specimen comes from a study of cytomegalovirus exposure and HLA in healthy donors. Study details: An earlier analysis found some 100 million unique TCR beta sequences from about 190 million T cells.

Both 60 Vbeta primers and 13 Jbeta primers went into the PCR. Measured with immunoSEQ multiplex PCR; TCRdb has only the in-frame clones, and not every one. The table records about 230,000 clones, around 85% of them present only once. Germline-derived CDR1 and CDR2 are SGHTA and FQGTGA. The CDR3 contains 14 residues. V was pared by 5 bases and J by 5 bases, with 4 bases of the junction left unmatched. The study, taken as a whole, reports: The authors listed 180 or so TCR beta chains as cytomegalovirus-associated. A previous analysis found most TCR beta V segments productive roughly 87% or roughly 30% of the time.

This chain uses TRBV7-3 with TRBJ2-2, with 8 bases matching TRBD2. The sample comprised PBMCs. This sequence originates from a human donor in good health. CDR3 nucleotide sequence: TGTGCCAGCAGCCCGGGACTAGAAACCGGGGAGCTGTTTTTT. Its translation is CASSPGLETGELFF.